This T cell receptor (beta chain) was identified in a study of cytomegalovirus exposure and HLA in healthy donors. Study-wide results and caveats: Accurate prediction of most subjects' HLA-A and HLA-B alleles from TCR beta sequences was reported.

As to this clone: Its target is not known.

Amplification used 60 Vbeta primers and 13 Jbeta primers. Sequencing used immunoSEQ multiplex PCR; TCRdb keeps in-frame clones, though not all of them. The sample yields around 170,000 clones, roughly three quarters seen once. Germline CDR1 reads LNHDA; CDR2 reads SQIVND (reference sequence). Trimming removed 3 bases at V and 12 bases at J, with 15 bases between. The CDR3 spans 13 residues. The TCR sequence derives from a young woman in good health and CMV-seropositive. This chain links TRBV19 with TRBJ1-3; D remains ambiguous. The sequenced sample was PBMCs. CDR3 bases: TGTGCCAGTAGTATCACCGCGGGCTATTTCATATATTTT. Its translation is CASSITAGYFIYF.